This T cell receptor (beta chain) was profiled in a study of CD8 T cells in ankylosing spondylitis. Notes on the study in general: The study identified a TCR beta motif of seven or eight highly homologous variants that appeared characteristic of ankylosing spondylitis blood. In ankylosing spondylitis patients, matched synovial fluid reportedly showed significant enrichment of disease-linked clones.

Researchers built TCR beta libraries using quantitative 5'-RACE with molecular barcodes. TCRdb re-derived calls from the 5' RACE reads in MiXCR, one entry per CDR3 protein. Counted here are about 200,000 distinct CDR3 sequences, 13% occurring once; the ten biggest clones make up approximately 15%. A note on this clonotype: Its antigen remains unknown.

The CDR3 has 15 residues. Germline CDR1 reads MGHRA; CDR2 reads YSYEKL. Between the trimmed V and J ends, which lost 1 base and 2 bases, there was a span of 12 bases. This sequence was found in a male donor with ankylosing spondylitis or in good health (not recorded which). The chain couples TRBV4-1 to TRBJ2-7; a weak D match, TRBD1 (5 bases). The sequenced sample was blood, either unsorted or a sorted T cell fraction (not recorded which). For the CDR3, the DNA is TGCGCCAGCAGCCAAGTTGACAGTTCAGCCTACGAGCAGTACTTC. Its translation is CASSQVDSSAYEQYF.